One and the same sample provided the 16 T cell receptor beta chains below, sequenced in a study of Ad26.COV2.S vaccination and SARS-CoV-2 variants. This sample's treatment: 15 to 20 received Ad26.COV2.S at low or high dose, single or two shots; several received placebo; per-sample allocation not given. The study sampled participants on day 63 after the first vaccine or placebo injection. Measured with immunoSEQ multiplex PCR; TCRdb has only the in-frame clones, and not every one. The sample has hundreds of thousands of clones, around 86% seen once. The material sequenced was peripheral blood, taken in a trial of Ad26.COV2.S vaccine versus placebo. The receptors stem from a person between 18 and 59 years old who received the Ad26.COV2.S COVID-19 vaccine or a placebo.

The DNA for the CDR3 is TGTGCCAGCAGCTTACGGGGTACTGAAGCTTTCTTT. Amino acid sequence: CASSLRGTEAFF. The chain joins TRBV11-2 to TRBJ1-1; no definite D call. Germline V gene data show CDR1 as SGHAT and CDR2 as FQNNGV. CDR3 length: 12 amino acids. V lost 2 bases to trimming and J lost 5 bases, with 6 bases between them.

The chain employs TRBV10-3 and TRBJ2-3, with D perhaps TRBD1 or TRBD2 (5 bases each). CDR1 and CDR2 (germline): ENHRY, SYGVKD. CDR3 length: 14 residues. Between the trimmed V and J ends, which lost 3 bases and 2 bases, there was a span of 9 bases. This chain's CDR3 is CAISDGGVTDTQYF. CDR3 coding DNA: TGTGCCATCAGTGATGGGGGAGTCACAGATACGCAGTATTTT.

The gene calls are TRBV5-6 and TRBJ1-4; D unresolved. The CDR3 sequence is 16 residues long. From germline, CDR1 is SGHDT and CDR2 YYEEEE. Trimming stripped 4 bases from V and 1 base from J, with 14 bases between. The CDR3 reads CASSALRDLTNEKLFF. The CDR3 nucleotides are TGTGCCAGCAGCGCATTAAGGGATTTAACTAATGAAAAACTGTTTTTT.

The table lists this clone with a few counts. The CDR3 DNA follows: TGCGCCAGCAGCCAAGAGCGGGGGGGCCAAGAGACCCAGTACTTC. This encodes CASSQERGGQETQYF. This chain uses TRBV4-3 with TRBJ2-5; 9 bases line up with TRBD2. CDR3 length equals 15 residues. Unmatched junction bases numbered 0, after V lost 0 bases and J lost 1 base. Per the germline V gene, CDR1 is LGHNA and CDR2 is YSLEER.

This chain connects TRBV7-2 to TRBJ1-6; D ambiguous. The V end lost 8 bases, the J end lost 2 bases, and 19 bases lay between the germline ends. The CDR3 has 17 residues. Germline V gene sequence: CDR1 SGHTA, CDR2 FQGNSA. The CDR3 sequence: CASLEMAWSTYNSPLHF. CDR3 DNA sequence: TGTGCCAGCCTCGAAATGGCGTGGTCTACCTATAATTCACCCCTCCACTTT.

The chain uses TRBV5-4 and TRBJ2-3; TRBD2 aligns across 8 bases. The germline V gene has CDR1 SGHNT and CDR2 YYREEE (reference sequence). Trimming removed 4 bases from V and 3 bases from J; junction bases left unmatched: 1. The CDR3 sequence is 13 residues long. DNA for the CDR3: TGTGCCAGCAGCCGGGGGGGTACAGATACGCAGTATTTT. Protein product: CASSRGGTDTQYF.

In its sample, this clone was seen once. The rearrangement links TRBV5-4 to TRBJ1-1; 8 bases agree with TRBD1. Germline trimming cut 0 bases from V and 5 bases from J; bases unmatched to any gene: 9. Per the germline V gene, CDR1 is SGHNT and CDR2 is YYREEE (reference sequence). The CDR3 totals 16 residues. As DNA, the CDR3 is TGTGCCAGCAGCTTGGGGGGGCAGGGGGCTAGGACTGAAGCTTTCTTT. Protein: CASSLGGQGARTEAFF.

J is TRBJ2-2 and V is TRBV5-1; TRBD1 aligns across 8 bases. Losses at the gene ends were 0 bases for V and 5 bases for J; bases not matched to a gene: 3. CDR3 length: 15 residues. In germline, CDR1 is SGHRS, CDR2 YFSETQ. The CDR3 nucleotides read TGCGCCAGCAGCTTGGGACAGGGGTGGACCGGGGAGCTGTTTTTT. This sequence encodes CASSLGQGWTGELFF.

The DNA for the CDR3 is TGTGCCAGCAGTAAGGGCAGGGCCTATGGCTACACCTTC. Translated: CASSKGRAYGYTF. This sequence joins TRBV5-5 and TRBJ1-2; D is possibly TRBD1 (5 bases). Per germline, CDR1 SGHKS and CDR2 YYEKEE (reference sequence). The CDR3 consists of 13 residues. The V end was cut by 5 bases, the J end by 4 bases, with 12 bases between.

The V and J genes are TRBV5-4 and TRBJ2-5; 9 bases line up with TRBD1. Germline V gene data show CDR1 as SGHNT and CDR2 as YYREEE (reference sequence). The CDR3 is 17 residues long. V gave up 0 bases and J gave up 0 bases; unmatched junction bases: 6. DNA of the CDR3: TGTGCCAGCAGCTTGGGAGGTGGGACAGGGTACCAAGAGACCCAGTACTTC. Translation: CASSLGGGTGYQETQYF.

The V gene is TRBV12-3 or TRBV12-4, the J gene TRBJ1-1; D is unclear. The CDR3 consists of 13 residues. The ends were cut back, 2 bases at V and 4 bases at J, with 8 bases in the middle. This CDR3 is CASSLRVGTEAFF. The CDR3, as DNA: TGTGCCAGCAGTTTACGGGTGGGCACTGAAGCTTTCTTT.

V gene TRBV6-1 combines with J gene TRBJ1-5; TRBD1 is a possible D gene (5 bases). Germline V gives CDR1 MNHNS, CDR2 SASEGT. V dropped 3 bases and J dropped 7 bases, with 19 bases sitting between them. CDR3 length: 16 residues. The CDR3 sequence: CASSEGRYRIRQPQHF. The CDR3 bases are TGTGCCAGCAGTGAGGGGCGATACAGGATCCGGCAGCCCCAGCATTTT.

The J gene is TRBJ2-1, the V gene TRBV5-5; D not resolved. The germline CDR1 and CDR2 sequences are SGHKS and YYEKEE (reference sequence). The CDR3 loop spans 11 amino acids. V lost 2 bases to trimming and J lost 10 bases, with 7 bases between them. For the CDR3, the DNA is TGTGCCAGCAGCTTACGGGCAGAGCAGTTCTTC. As protein: CASSLRAEQFF.

V usage is TRBV4-1 and J usage is TRBJ1-1, with D perhaps TRBD1 (5 bases). The V end lost 2 bases, the J end lost 5 bases, and 18 bases lay between the germline ends. Germline V gene lookup returns CDR1 MGHRA and CDR2 YSYEKL. The CDR3 has 16 amino acids. CDR3 sequence: CASSQLTWQGQTEAFF. CDR3 nucleotides: TGCGCCAGCAGCCAATTAACATGGCAGGGTCAAACTGAAGCTTTCTTT.

The rearrangement uses TRBV30 and TRBJ1-1, with D perhaps matching TRBD1 (6 bases). The CDR3 is made up of 13 amino acids. Per the germline V gene, CDR1 is GTSNPN and CDR2 is SVGIG (reference sequence). Trimming left V 8 bases short and J 6 bases short, with 19 bases between. CDR3 protein: CAGRQVVPSEAFF. CDR3 in DNA: TGTGCCGGACGACAGGTCGTTCCCTCTGAAGCTTTCTTT.

V gene TRBV5-6 combines with J gene TRBJ1-1; perhaps TRBD1 as D (6 bases). In germline, CDR1 is SGHDT, CDR2 YYEEEE. The CDR3 is 13 amino acids. V shed 2 bases and J shed 7 bases, with 12 bases lying between them. CDR3 amino acids: CASSFGGRNEAFF. In nucleotides, the CDR3 is TGTGCCAGCAGCTTTGGGGGGCGCAATGAAGCTTTCTTT.